The clone carrying this T cell receptor beta chain was detected a few times. Its specificity is not known. This record belongs to a study of identical twins. Study-level points and caveats: Cord blood beta clonotypes that were abundant carried fewer insertions, and memory repertoires showed no such trend. Model-predicted out-of-frame TCR alpha sharing fell below observed values in monozygotic twins.

Every donor was a healthy Caucasian. After template switching added a universal primer site, the resulting cDNA carried unique molecular identifiers. A single record per CDR3 protein comes from TCRdb applying MiXCR to the 5' RACE reads. Here the sample spans roughly 710,000 distinct CDR3 sequences, around 6% being singletons. The CDR3 loop spans 14 amino acids. Deletions cut 3 bases from V and 1 base from J, with 10 bases between. The germline V gene has CDR1 KGHSH and CDR2 LQKENI. The specimen was naive T cells sorted from blood. The chain couples TRBV18 to TRBJ2-7; TRBD1 is a possible D gene (5 bases). The TCR was taken from a man aged 18 to 29 in good health. As DNA, the CDR3 is TGTGCCAGCTCACCGACAGTTTCGTCCTACGAGCAGTACGTC. It encodes CASSPTVSSYEQYV.